The clone carrying this TCR beta chain was counted ten times or more. The antigen is unknown. This specimen belongs to a study of early T cells in non-severe SARS-CoV-2 infection. Looking at the study overall: Bulk RNA taken from unsorted whole blood was sequenced, leaving chains unpaired.

Separate cDNA molecules each had unique molecular identifiers attached to them. Via MiXCR, TCRdb re-called the 5' RACE reads, giving one row per CDR3 protein. Of 56,000 or so distinct CDR3 sequences listed, roughly a tenth are singletons. General study results and limits: In VDJdb matching, anti-spike CD8 responses were favored while private and CD4 specificities went missing.

This receptor was taken from an adult who was a healthcare worker with PCR-confirmed SARS-CoV-2 infection or an uninfected control (not recorded which). Sequencing was carried out using whole blood.

The CDR3 sequence is CASSSTGITYEQYF. In DNA, the CDR3 is TGTGCCAGCAGCTCCACAGGGATCACCTACGAGCAGTACTTC. The rearrangement joins TRBV5-6 to TRBJ2-7; D may be TRBD1 (6 bases). V gave up 3 bases and J gave up 2 bases, with 12 bases separating them. This CDR3 contains 14 residues. Germline V gene sequence: CDR1 SGHDT, CDR2 YYEEEE.